This is a list of T cell receptor beta chains from one sample in a study of blood T cell repertoires in COVID-19. The assay was immunoSEQ multiplex PCR, and TCRdb's table has in-frame clones only and misses some. The table lists more than 90,000 clones, roughly 82% of them singletons. The sequenced sample consisted of peripheral blood. These receptors originate from a man older than 75 with acute or convalescent COVID-19. Each CDR3 is given with its conserved first and last residue. A D gene is named only where the DNA matches it firmly. Clone size is shown for a subset of rows, as once, few, many or a class of expanded clone.

clone size	D gene	J gene	V gene	CDR3 length	CDR3 protein
-	TRBD1	TRBJ2-2	TRBV7-6	15	CASSFGTGRTGELFF
-	-	TRBJ2-6	TRBV9	15	CASSVEGAGANVLTF
-	TRBD2	TRBJ2-3	TRBV5-1	17	CASSLGLAGGWTDTQYF
-	TRBD2	TRBJ2-2	TRBV6-5	15	CASSYEAGGRGELFF
-	-	TRBJ1-4	TRBV15	15	CATSRDTREREKLFF
-	-	TRBJ1-1	TRBV11-2	13	CASSLDSAGPAFF
-	-	TRBJ2-7	TRBV6-5	14	CASIPFDSVDEQYF
-	TRBD2	TRBJ2-1	TRBV4-3	15	CASSRNKLAGDEQFF
-	-	TRBJ1-5	TRBV5-1	13	CASSLGADSPQHF
-	TRBD1	TRBJ2-1	TRBV18	16	CASSPGRGQGLNEQFF
-	TRBD1	TRBJ2-7	TRBV11-3	14	CASSPRDSSYEQYF
-	TRBD1	TRBJ1-1	TRBV7-8	16	CASSLRAGTGNTEAFF
-	-	TRBJ2-7	TRBV23-1	10	CASAGDKQYF
-	-	TRBJ2-2	TRBV14	15	CASSRQLGDTGELFF
few	-	TRBJ1-1	TRBV29-1	13	CSVTMGQWTEAFF
-	TRBD1	TRBJ2-1	TRBV19	13	CASTDTDRNEQFF
-	-	TRBJ2-5	TRBV9	16	CASSGQGGRPLETQYF
few	-	TRBJ2-6	TRBV6-5	16	CASSLGLPSGANVLTF
once	TRBD2	TRBJ2-2	TRBV6-2/TRBV6-3	14	CASSTPGGSGELFF
-	TRBD1	TRBJ1-2	TRBV30	14	CAWSVFGQETGYTF
few	-	TRBJ2-3	TRBV3-1/TRBV3-2	15	CASSQGAGSTDTQYF
few	-	TRBJ1-5	TRBV7-2	15	CASSLDAVANQPQHF
-	-	TRBJ1-1	TRBV7-2	13	CASSAGPLRGAFF
-	-	TRBJ2-2	TRBV6-1	15	CASSDTRKGTGELFF
-	-	TRBJ1-3	TRBV15	16	CATSRSYSNSGNTIYF
-	TRBD1	TRBJ1-5	TRBV27	15	CASSLLGQQNQPQHF
-	-	TRBJ2-3	TRBV7-2	14	CASSLSGSPDTQYF
-	-	TRBJ1-5	TRBV20-1	13	CSASQHLNQPQHF
once	TRBD2	TRBJ2-2	TRBV6-2/TRBV6-3	15	CASSLRGGSGGELFF
-	-	TRBJ2-3	TRBV10-3	14	CAIKLDTRSDTQYF
-	-	TRBJ1-6	TRBV2	14	CASTPGLNNSPLHF
-	-	TRBJ1-1	TRBV9	15	CASSVWGGMNTEAFF
once	-	TRBJ2-7	TRBV19	14	CASSMSRISYEQYF
-	TRBD1	TRBJ1-1	TRBV7-2	12	CASTLRRGPAFF
-	TRBD2	TRBJ2-1	TRBV6-2/TRBV6-3	18	CASSPVRRTSVGYNEQFF
-	-	TRBJ1-2	TRBV9	14	CASSGGVPNYGYTF
-	TRBD1	TRBJ1-4	TRBV18	14	CASSQDRGNEKLFF
-	TRBD1	TRBJ2-7	TRBV24-1	12	CAAGQGSYEQYF
-	-	TRBJ2-5	TRBV24-1	15	CATSDLRGKAETQYF
-	TRBD2	TRBJ2-4	TRBV29-1	13	CSVVGGPVLIQYF
-	TRBD1	TRBJ1-2	TRBV30	13	CAWSVRQGNGYTF
-	-	TRBJ2-6	TRBV7-9	13	CASSLHGANVLTF
-	-	TRBJ1-1	TRBV5-1	8	CAPYGAFF
-	TRBD1	TRBJ1-1	TRBV6-4	14	CASSDSRQGSEAFF
-	-	TRBJ1-1	TRBV12-3/TRBV12-4	11	CASSFATEAFF
-	TRBD2	TRBJ2-1	TRBV18	15	CASSPRSGGSNEQFF
-	-	TRBJ1-5	TRBV2	13	CASSFEVSQPQHF
-	TRBD1	TRBJ2-2	TRBV2	14	CASSWTGGGGELFF
-	-	TRBJ2-3	TRBV2	16	CASSELVAGSTDTQYF
-	-	TRBJ1-4	TRBV6-5	13	CASSPPLREKLFF
-	-	TRBJ2-2	TRBV3-1/TRBV3-2	16	CASSHERTANTGELFF
-	-	TRBJ1-3	TRBV3-1/TRBV3-2	17	CASSTSDSRLSGNTIYF
-	-	TRBJ1-6	TRBV11-2	15	CASSLIGGDNSPLHF
-	TRBD2	TRBJ2-7	TRBV7-9	15	CASSPRLAGDHEQYF
once	TRBD2	TRBJ2-5	TRBV5-5	15	CASSFISSGRETQYF
-	TRBD1	TRBJ1-2	TRBV6-2/TRBV6-3	16	CASSSRDRGRNYGYTF
few	-	TRBJ2-7	TRBV9	14	CASSVGSVVYEQYF
few	-	TRBJ1-1	TRBV2	13	CATGEGVSTEAFF
-	TRBD2	TRBJ2-1	TRBV28	19	CASSLMGLADQSSYNEQFF